These T cell receptor beta chains were read from a single sample in a study of blood T cell repertoires in COVID-19. Sequencing was performed with immunoSEQ multiplex PCR; in TCRdb, only in-frame clones are kept and a portion is missing. The sample holds about 59,000 clones, roughly 87% seen once. What was sequenced was peripheral blood. The receptor set was obtained from a man older than 75 in a cohort sampled during active COVID-19. Each CDR3 is given with its conserved first and last residue. Fields, in order: CDR3 DNA, CDR3 protein, V gene, J gene, D gene, clone size. D genes are given only for firm matches. The size field is filled for only some rows; it gives once, few, many or a size class.

CDR3nt: TGCGCCAGCAGTGTGACAAGGAACCTCTACGAGCAGTACTTC; CDR3aa: CASSVTRNLYEQYF; v_gene: TRBV10-2; j_gene: TRBJ2-7; d_gene: NA; abundance: NA
CDR3nt: TGTGCCAGCAGCCTTGAAGGCGGGTGGGATACGCAGTATTTT; CDR3aa: CASSLEGGWDTQYF; v_gene: TRBV5-8; j_gene: TRBJ2-3; d_gene: NA; abundance: NA
CDR3nt: TGTGCCAGCAGCACCCAGATTATTAGCGGGGGGGCTAAAATCGGGGAGCTGTTTTTT; CDR3aa: CASSTQIISGGAKIGELFF; v_gene: TRBV9; j_gene: TRBJ2-2; d_gene: TRBD2; abundance: NA
CDR3nt: TGTGCCAGCAGCGTAGGGACAGTCGGCTACGAGCAGTACTTC; CDR3aa: CASSVGTVGYEQYF; v_gene: TRBV9; j_gene: TRBJ2-7; d_gene: NA; abundance: NA
CDR3nt: TGTGCCAGCAGAATGACAGGGGTCTATAATTCACCCCTCCACTTT; CDR3aa: CASRMTGVYNSPLHF; v_gene: TRBV6-5; j_gene: TRBJ1-6; d_gene: TRBD1; abundance: NA
CDR3nt: TGTGCCAGCAGCTTACACAGACAAGAGACCCAGTACTTC; CDR3aa: CASSLHRQETQYF; v_gene: TRBV7-3; j_gene: TRBJ2-5; d_gene: NA; abundance: few
CDR3nt: TGTGCCAGCAGCCAAACCGGGACAGCGGTTTCCTACGAGCAGTACTTC; CDR3aa: CASSQTGTAVSYEQYF; v_gene: TRBV7-2; j_gene: TRBJ2-7; d_gene: TRBD1; abundance: once
CDR3nt: TGCGCCAGCAGCTCGACGGGAAAGAGCTCCTACGAGCAGTACTTC; CDR3aa: CASSSTGKSSYEQYF; v_gene: TRBV10-2; j_gene: TRBJ2-7; d_gene: NA; abundance: NA
CDR3nt: TGTGCCAGCAGCTTAGCCTTTGAACTAGCCGGGTCCGAGCAGTACTTC; CDR3aa: CASSLAFELAGSEQYF; v_gene: TRBV7-9; j_gene: TRBJ2-7; d_gene: NA; abundance: NA
CDR3nt: TGTGCCAGCGGGTACAGAGCCGTGGAGGTGACTGAAGCTTTCTTT; CDR3aa: CASGYRAVEVTEAFF; v_gene: TRBV6-6; j_gene: TRBJ1-1; d_gene: NA; abundance: NA
CDR3nt: TGTGCCAGCAGCCGCGGAGCGGGAGGGGGCAATGAGCAGTTCTTC; CDR3aa: CASSRGAGGGNEQFF; v_gene: TRBV7-2; j_gene: TRBJ2-1; d_gene: TRBD2; abundance: NA
CDR3nt: TGTGCCAGCAGCGTACAGGGGTGGACTGAAGCTTTCTTT; CDR3aa: CASSVQGWTEAFF; v_gene: TRBV9; j_gene: TRBJ1-1; d_gene: NA; abundance: few
CDR3nt: TGTGCCAGTAGGAAGCGGGGCACTGAAGCTTTCTTT; CDR3aa: CASRKRGTEAFF; v_gene: TRBV19; j_gene: TRBJ1-1; d_gene: NA; abundance: NA
CDR3nt: TGTGCTAGTGGTTTGGTCCTGGACAGGGGTTCTTACCCCTCCTATGGCTACACCTTC; CDR3aa: CASGLVLDRGSYPSYGYTF; v_gene: TRBV12-5; j_gene: TRBJ1-2; d_gene: TRBD1; abundance: NA
CDR3nt: TGTGCCAGCAGCGTGGACAACTCTGGGGCCAACGTCCTGACTTTC; CDR3aa: CASSVDNSGANVLTF; v_gene: TRBV6-5; j_gene: TRBJ2-6; d_gene: NA; abundance: NA
CDR3nt: TGTGCCAGCTCACCGACAGGGACGGGGCAGCCCCAGCATTTT; CDR3aa: CASSPTGTGQPQHF; v_gene: TRBV18; j_gene: TRBJ1-5; d_gene: TRBD1; abundance: NA
CDR3nt: TGTGCCAGCAGCCCGGGTGGACTAGGACCCTACGAGCAGTACTTC; CDR3aa: CASSPGGLGPYEQYF; v_gene: TRBV5-4; j_gene: TRBJ2-7; d_gene: TRBD2; abundance: few
CDR3nt: TGTGCCAGTAGTAAAGTAGCGGTAAGCACAGATACGCAGTATTTT; CDR3aa: CASSKVAVSTDTQYF; v_gene: TRBV19; j_gene: TRBJ2-3; d_gene: NA; abundance: NA
CDR3nt: TGTGCCAGCAGTTACTCCCAGGGGAACACCGGGGAGCTGTTTTTT; CDR3aa: CASSYSQGNTGELFF; v_gene: TRBV6-5; j_gene: TRBJ2-2; d_gene: NA; abundance: NA
CDR3nt: TGTGCCAGTAACGACAGGAGAACCGGAGCAGATACGCAGTATTTT; CDR3aa: CASNDRRTGADTQYF; v_gene: TRBV5-4; j_gene: TRBJ2-3; d_gene: NA; abundance: NA
CDR3nt: TGTGCCAGCTCACAAGACTCGTTTTCCGGCTACACCTTC; CDR3aa: CASSQDSFSGYTF; v_gene: TRBV18; j_gene: TRBJ1-2; d_gene: NA; abundance: NA
CDR3nt: TGCGCCAGCAGTGAGTCGCCGGGACAGGGGTCGGTAATTTGGATTCAGTACTTC; CDR3aa: CASSESPGQGSVIWIQYF; v_gene: TRBV10-2; j_gene: TRBJ2-4; d_gene: TRBD1; abundance: NA
CDR3nt: TGTGCCAGCAGCCTTGGGACAGGGGAATATGGCTACACCTTC; CDR3aa: CASSLGTGEYGYTF; v_gene: TRBV6-5; j_gene: TRBJ1-2; d_gene: TRBD1; abundance: NA
CDR3nt: TGTGCCAGCAGCTTAGCAGGGGGCGCTTCAACAGATACGCAGTATTTT; CDR3aa: CASSLAGGASTDTQYF; v_gene: TRBV5-4; j_gene: TRBJ2-3; d_gene: TRBD1; abundance: NA
CDR3nt: TGCGCCAGCAGCTTGGCTGCAGGGGACGATACGCAGTATTTT; CDR3aa: CASSLAAGDDTQYF; v_gene: TRBV5-1; j_gene: TRBJ2-3; d_gene: NA; abundance: NA
CDR3nt: TGCGCCAGCAGTGAGTCGACTGGACAGGGGATGGAGACCCAGTACTTC; CDR3aa: CASSESTGQGMETQYF; v_gene: TRBV10-1; j_gene: TRBJ2-5; d_gene: TRBD1; abundance: NA